Each of the 28 T cell receptor beta chains below was sequenced from the same sample in a study of cytomegalovirus exposure and HLA in healthy donors. 13 Jbeta primers and 60 Vbeta primers were used for the PCR. Profiling relied on immunoSEQ multiplex PCR, and the TCRdb table lists in-frame clones only, not all of them. The table has 99,000 or so clones, 65% to 80% seen once; the top ten hold over 15%. Input material: PBMCs. These receptors were taken from a man between 60 and 75 years old in good health and CMV-seropositive.

This chain joins TRBV11-2 and TRBJ1-2; 11 positions match TRBD1. Trimming at V came to 2 bases and at J to 4 bases, leaving 3 bases not matched to a gene. The CDR3 length is 15 residues. The germline gives CDR1 SGHAT, CDR2 FQNNGV. Here the CDR3 DNA reads TGTGCCAGCAGCTTAAGGGGACAGGGGGTCTATGGCTACACCTTC. As protein: CASSLRGQGVYGYTF.

This clone came up once. The chain couples TRBV10-3 to TRBJ2-1; 8 nucleotides agree with TRBD2. Germline V lookup: CDR1 ENHRY, CDR2 SYGVKD. The CDR3 covers 14 residues. V shed 11 bases and J 5 bases; nucleotides not matched to a gene: 11. The CDR3 spells CAVMGTSGDNEQFF. Here the CDR3 DNA reads TGTGCCGTCATGGGAACTAGCGGAGACAATGAGCAGTTCTTC.

The V gene is TRBV6-5, the J gene TRBJ2-1; 9 positions match TRBD2. CDR1 and CDR2 (germline): MNHEY, SVGAGI. With V trimmed by 7 bases and J by 7 bases, 11 bases remained unmatched. CDR3 length equals 15 residues. For the CDR3, the DNA is TGTGCCAGCACCCTTCTAGGCGGGGGGGTAAATGAGCAGTTCTTC. It translates to CASTLLGGGVNEQFF.

This clone has a handful of counts. In DNA form, the CDR3 reads TGTGCCAGCAGCCAAGACCGCGGAGGCGGGGGGGCGTCTAGTACAGATACGCAGTATTTT. Protein sequence: CASSQDRGGGGASSTDTQYF. The V call is TRBV4-2, the J call TRBJ2-3; 9 bases are shared with TRBD2. Germline-derived CDR1 and CDR2 are LGHNA and YNFKEQ. This CDR3 region has 20 residues. Trimming removed 0 bases from V and 3 bases from J; junction bases left unmatched: 16.

This sequence joins TRBV6-5 and TRBJ1-1; D is uncertain. Trimming removed 7 bases at V and 1 base at J, with 10 bases between. The CDR3 covers 13 residues. CDR1 and CDR2 (germline): MNHEY, SVGAGI. CDR3 nucleotide sequence: TGTGCCAGCACGCAAAAGAGGAACACTGAAGCTTTCTTT. It translates to CASTQKRNTEAFF.

The CDR3 is CAWCPGTGLGEKLFF. The DNA of the CDR3 is TGTGCCTGGTGTCCCGGGACAGGCTTGGGGGAAAAACTGTTTTTT. This chain joins TRBV30 and TRBJ1-4, with TRBD1 identical over 8 bases. In germline, CDR1 is GTSNPN, CDR2 SVGIG (reference sequence). The CDR3 runs 15 residues. With 5 bases clipped from V and 8 bases from J, the junction kept 13 bases outside the gene matches. Using reference TRBV30 and TRBJ1-4 for the parts outside the CDR3, the full variable domain is SQTIHQWPATLVQPVGSPLSLECTVEGTSNPNLYWYRQAAGRGLQLLFYSVGIGQISSEVPQNLSASRPQDRQFILSSKKLLLSDSGFYLCAWCPGTGLGEKLFFGSGTQLSVL.

V and J are TRBV5-1 and TRBJ2-2; D unresolved. CDR1 and CDR2 (germline): SGHRS, YFSETQ. The V gene lost 2 bases and the J gene lost 4 bases, with 9 bases spanning the gap. This CDR3 region has 14 residues. Here the CDR3 DNA reads TGCGCCAGCAGCTTTGTTAGTGTCACCGGGGAGCTGTTTTTT. Its protein product is CASSFVSVTGELFF.

The CDR3 DNA follows: TGTGCCAGCAGCCTGGGACAGCAAGTAGCTTTCTTT. It translates to CASSLGQQVAFF. The rearrangement uses TRBV5-4 and TRBJ1-1; 7 bases agree with TRBD1. Losses at the gene ends were 4 bases for V and 10 bases for J; bases not matched to a gene: 7. CDR3 length: 12 residues. CDR1 is SGHNT and CDR2 is YYREEE in the germline V gene (reference sequence).

The rearrangement joins TRBV7-9 to TRBJ2-1; D perhaps matches TRBD2 (6 bases). Germline-derived CDR1 and CDR2 are SEHNR and FQNEAQ (reference sequence). V was cut by 4 bases and J by 4 bases, with 8 bases left in between. CDR3 size: 13 residues. In nucleotides, the CDR3 is TGTGCCAGCAGCTCGGGACTGTACAATGAGCAGTTCTTC. This sequence encodes CASSSGLYNEQFF.

Only a few counts were recorded for this clone. The V call is TRBV5-1, the J call TRBJ2-6, with 10 bases that match TRBD1. The germline CDR1 and CDR2 sequences are SGHRS and YFSETQ. Losses at the gene ends were 3 bases for V and 1 base for J; bases not matched to a gene: 4. CDR3 length: 17 amino acids. The CDR3 loop reads CASSYPDRGSGANVLTF. The CDR3 DNA is TGCGCCAGCAGCTACCCGGACAGGGGGTCTGGGGCCAACGTCCTGACTTTC.

The chain carries TRBV28 and TRBJ1-5, with 10 positions matching TRBD1. Germline V lookup: CDR1 MDHEN, CDR2 SYDVKM. The ends lost 6 bases at V and 4 bases at J; junction bases unmatched: 6. This CDR3 spans 15 amino acids. CDR3 sequence reads: CASSPRTGGNQPQHF. The CDR3 DNA is TGTGCCAGCAGCCCCAGGACAGGGGGGAATCAGCCCCAGCATTTT.

This clone appeared a single time. This sequence joins TRBV10-1 and TRBJ2-2; TRBD1 is a possible D gene (7 bases). Germline CDR1 reads WNHNN; CDR2 reads SYGVQD (reference sequence). The CDR3 has 16 residues. V lost 3 bases to trimming and J lost 1 base, with 12 bases between them. The CDR3 loop reads CASSDPQGGNTGELFF. The DNA of the CDR3 is TGCGCCAGCAGTGACCCCCAGGGGGGGAACACCGGGGAGCTGTTTTTT.

This rearrangement joins TRBV6-5 to TRBJ2-7; the D gene is possibly TRBD2 (6 bases). The CDR3 contains 14 residues. The ends were cut back, 1 base at V and 0 bases at J, with 7 bases in the middle. Per germline, CDR1 MNHEY and CDR2 SVGAGI. The CDR3 DNA reads TGTGCCAGCAGTTACTTGCGGGGCTCCTACGAGCAGTACTTC. It specifies CASSYLRGSYEQYF.

This rearrangement joins TRBV7-9 to TRBJ1-2; D is unclear. Trimming removed 5 bases from V and 6 bases from J, with 16 bases in between. CDR1 is SEHNR and CDR2 is FQNEAQ in the germline V gene (reference sequence). This CDR3 has 14 amino acids. CDR3 coding DNA: TGTGCCAGCAGCCTCTCCTTGTGGGCTAATGGCTACACCTTC. Its translation is CASSLSLWANGYTF.

This rearrangement joins TRBV29-1 to TRBJ2-1, with TRBD2 matching 7 bases. V shed 5 bases, J shed 8 bases, and the junction held 9 bases outside the gene matches. The CDR3 is made up of 13 amino acids. Germline lookup yields CDR1 SQVTM and CDR2 ANQGSEA. CDR3 amino acids: CSVTTTSVDEQFF. CDR3 bases: TGCAGCGTTACAACTACTAGCGTCGATGAGCAGTTCTTC.

The chain carries TRBV5-8 and TRBJ2-2; 7 positions match TRBD2. Germline V CDR1 and CDR2: SGHTS, YDEGEE. CDR3 length: 16 residues. V lost 0 bases to trimming and J lost 4 bases; unmatched junction nucleotides: 6. CDR3 loop: CASSLALGEGTGELFF. CDR3 DNA: TGTGCCAGCAGCTTGGCGCTGGGGGAGGGCACCGGGGAGCTGTTTTTT.

The count of this clone is one. V is TRBV28 and J is TRBJ2-1; TRBD1 aligns across 7 bases. The length of the CDR3 is 12 residues. Germline assignment: CDR1 MDHEN and CDR2 SYDVKM. Trimming cost V 2 bases and J 15 bases; bases outside gene matches: 7. The CDR3 region has the DNA TGTGCCAGCAGTTTAGCGGAGACAGGGTCGTTCTTC. Translating gives CASSLAETGSFF.

This sequence joins TRBV21-1 and TRBJ1-5; the D segment call TRBD1 is taken from the table without a DNA check. TRBV21-1 is a documented pseudogene. This CDR3 is built from 16 residues. The CDR3 here is CASSKVRGPRNQPQHF. The CDR3 region has the DNA TGTGCCAGCAGCAAAGTAAGGGGGCCAAGAAATCAGCCCCAGCATTTT.

V and J are TRBV7-9 and TRBJ1-2, with 7 bases matching TRBD1. The CDR3 is made up of 13 amino acids. The V segment lost 6 bases and the J segment 4 bases; nucleotides outside the gene matches: 5. CDR1 is SEHNR, CDR2 FQNEAQ, per germline (reference sequence). CDR3 loop: CASSQTGRYGYTF. The DNA of the CDR3 is TGTGCCAGCAGTCAGACAGGGCGCTATGGCTACACCTTC.

J is TRBJ1-2 and V is TRBV11-2, with 9 bases matching TRBD1. CDR1 and CDR2 (germline): SGHAT, FQNNGV. Trimming cost V 1 base and J 4 bases; bases outside gene matches: 4. This CDR3 has 15 amino acids. This CDR3 is CASSLGRDRAYGYTF. CDR3 coding DNA: TGTGCCAGCAGCTTAGGGCGGGACAGGGCCTATGGCTACACCTTC.

The rearrangement links TRBV12-5 to TRBJ1-1; no firm D call. Germline CDR1 LGHNT, CDR2 FRNRAP. Trimming shortened V by 7 bases and J by 5 bases, and 17 bases separated the two germline ends. The CDR3 spans 14 residues. The CDR3 protein is CASAPISPGTEAFF. The DNA of the CDR3 is TGTGCTAGTGCCCCCATCTCCCCGGGGACTGAAGCTTTCTTT.

This clone was recorded only once. The genes are TRBV7-9 and TRBJ2-1, with a tentative D call TRBD1 (6 bases). Trimming removed 3 bases at V and 9 bases at J, with 9 bases between. The CDR3 has 12 residues. Germline assignment: CDR1 SEHNR and CDR2 FQNEAQ (reference sequence). The CDR3 nucleotides are TGTGCCAGCAGCTTTTCCAGGGGTGAGCAGTTCTTC. The encoded protein is CASSFSRGEQFF.

This chain connects TRBV7-8 to TRBJ2-7; D call uncertain. Germline V gene data show CDR1 as SGHVS and CDR2 as FQNEAQ. The CDR3 is 14 amino acids. V shed 5 bases and J shed 2 bases, with 13 bases lying between them. The CDR3 here is CASSRTSGAYEQYF. CDR3 DNA sequence: TGTGCCAGCAGCCGCACTTCAGGCGCCTACGAGCAGTACTTC.

This clone was detected only once. V usage is TRBV19 and J usage is TRBJ1-5, with 9 nucleotides matching TRBD1. Germline assignment: CDR1 LNHDA and CDR2 SQIVND (reference sequence). The CDR3 totals 17 residues. After removal of 7 bases from V and 4 bases from J, the junction contained 14 bases not matched to a gene. The CDR3 sequence is CASTGQGMSDGNQPQHF. The CDR3 bases are TGTGCCAGTACCGGACAGGGGATGAGCGATGGGAATCAGCCCCAGCATTTT.

The V call is TRBV6-5, the J call TRBJ1-1, with no clear D. This CDR3 has 15 amino acids. The germline CDR1 and CDR2 sequences are MNHEY and SVGAGI. Trimming left V 5 bases short and J 0 bases short, with 13 bases between. CDR3 DNA sequence: TGTGCCAGCAGTGACTTGAGGGAATTGAACACTGAAGCTTTCTTT. Encoded protein: CASSDLRELNTEAFF.

The genes are TRBV4-1 and TRBJ2-7, with 10 bases lining up with TRBD1. CDR1 is MGHRA, CDR2 YSYEKL, per germline. Trimming removed 3 bases from V and 1 base from J; junction bases left unmatched: 6. This CDR3 has 16 amino acids. The CDR3 DNA follows: TGCGCCAGCAGCCAGCCGGGACAGGGGTCTTCCTACGAGCAGTACTTC. Translating it yields CASSQPGQGSSYEQYF.

The chain is built from TRBV6-5 and TRBJ2-1; 13 bases match TRBD2. CDR1 is MNHEY and CDR2 is SVGAGI in the germline V gene. The CDR3 spans 15 residues. The V gene end was trimmed by 4 bases and the J gene end by 6 bases; junction bases not matched to a gene: 3. The CDR3 DNA reads as TGTGCCAGCAGTTTAACTAGCGGGGGGGCCAATGAGCAGTTCTTC. The encoded protein is CASSLTSGGANEQFF.

Turning to this clone: The junction departs from the called germline gene at one end, perhaps through a read error. The chain employs TRBV7-9 and TRBJ1-2; TRBD1 agrees at 10 bases. The CDR3 loop spans 17 amino acids. CDR1 and CDR2 from the germline V gene are SEHNR and FQNEAQ (reference sequence). The CDR3 spells CSSSLDVVTGGERGYTF. In nucleotides, the CDR3 is TGTTCCAGCAGCTTAGACGTCGTGACAGGGGGCGAAAGGGGCTACACCTTC.